This T cell receptor beta chain was identified in a study of blood T cell repertoires in COVID-19. The protocol was immunoSEQ multiplex PCR, while the TCRdb copy is restricted to in-frame clones and leaves out a portion. Of 210,000 or so clones in the sample, around four fifths were seen once. What was sequenced was peripheral blood. This clonotype was obtained from a man aged 50 to 60 with active or convalescent COVID-19.

The CDR3 region is CASSVEGQGIDEQYF. CDR3 coding DNA: TGTGCCAGCAGCGTAGAAGGGCAGGGAATTGACGAGCAGTACTTC. V is TRBV9 and J is TRBJ2-7; D possibly corresponds to TRBD1 (5 bases). V was pared by 0 bases and J by 5 bases, with 15 bases between. The CDR3 spans 15 residues. Germline loops: CDR1 SGDLS, CDR2 YYNGEE.